The sample holds a few counts of the clone carrying this T cell receptor beta chain. Its antigen is undetermined. This sample is drawn from a study of identical twins. Study-level results: Invariant cells of the MAIT and iNKT types might have partly distorted the zero-insertion analyses. Beta out-of-frame twin sharing showed a weaker excess.

V trimming: 4 bases; J trimming: 3 bases; junction bases outside the gene matches: 9. Germline V gene data show CDR1 as MNHEY and CDR2 as SMNVEV (reference sequence). The CDR3 sequence is 16 residues long. A universal primer site was added by template switching, and unique molecular identifiers were carried by the cDNA. TCRdb analysed the 5' RACE reads with MiXCR anew, one entry per CDR3 protein. The data hold some 630,000 distinct CDR3 sequences, with around 7.4% observed a single time. This same sample was also part of a study on yellow fever vaccine responses in identical twins.

The origin of this receptor is a woman under 30 in good health. V usage is TRBV27 and J usage is TRBJ2-1, with 7 bases lining up with TRBD1. Material for sequencing was PBMCs. CDR3 loop: CASSWATGEFYNEQFF. As DNA, the CDR3 is TGTGCCAGCAGTTGGGCAACAGGGGAGTTCTACAATGAGCAGTTCTTC.